The 20 T cell receptor beta chains below were found in one sample sequenced in a study of vaccination and CD4 T cells after COVID-19. These TCRs' antigens remain unknown. The Oncomine TCR Beta short-read assay was applied to DNA of cultured CD4+ T cells. The source of extracted genomic DNA was cultured CD4+ T cells. Each CDR3 protein is one row after TCRdb ran MiXCR on the PCR reads. The repertoire includes approximately 10,000 distinct CDR3 sequences, roughly 45% of them detected once, and 9.5% to 15% sits in the top ten. As to treatment: approximately 10-day PBMC culture with coronavirus spike peptide pools or control peptides (ViraFEST assay). The unexposed donor gave CD4+ T cells before the COVID-19 pandemic (2011-2018). Sequenced material: CD4+ T cells from blood, cultured in vitro. Receptors were obtained from a human donor in good health.

V is TRBV28 and J is TRBJ2-1; D is undetermined. The CDR3 runs 12 residues. V was pared by 6 bases and J by 9 bases, with 12 bases between. Germline CDR1 reads MDHEN; CDR2 reads SYDVKM. CDR3 loop: CASSPPNREQFF. DNA for the CDR3: TGTGCCAGCAGCCCACCGAACCGTGAGCAGTTCTTC.

This chain links TRBV19 with TRBJ1-5, with D unresolved. Germline-derived CDR1 and CDR2 are LNHDA and SQIVND (reference sequence). The CDR3 has 13 residues. V was clipped by 10 bases and J by 1 base, with 11 bases between them. As DNA, the CDR3 is TGTGCCATTGAACTGGGGAGCAATCAGCCCCAGCATTTT. Translation: CAIELGSNQPQHF.

The chain joins TRBV19 to TRBJ2-7; 9 positions match TRBD2. The CDR3 has 18 amino acids. The germline V gene encodes CDR1 LNHDA and CDR2 SQIVND (reference sequence). Unmatched junction bases numbered 21, after V lost 8 bases and J lost 4 bases. CDR3 nucleotide sequence: TGTGCCAGTTCTTGGGCCCCACCAAATGCGGGAGGGCGGTACGAGCAGTACTTC. This translates into CASSWAPPNAGGRYEQYF. Drawing the rest from reference TRBV19 and TRBJ2-7, the complete variable domain is DGGITQSPKYLFRKEGQNVTLSCEQNLNHDAMYWYRQDPGQGLRLIYYSQIVNDFQKGDIAEGYSVSREKKESFPLTVTSAQKNPTAFYLCASSWAPPNAGGRYEQYFGPGTRLTVT.

This chain links TRBV20-1 with TRBJ2-7, with unresolved D. V lost 2 bases, J lost 6 bases, and 11 bases lay in between. Germline CDR1 reads DFQATT; CDR2 reads SNEGSKA (reference sequence). The length of the CDR3 is 12 residues. CDR3 protein: CSARRLPLEQYF. The CDR3, as DNA: TGCAGTGCTAGAAGACTGCCTCTCGAGCAGTACTTC.

V gene TRBV28 combines with J gene TRBJ2-7; 9 nucleotides agree with TRBD1. Per the germline V gene, CDR1 is MDHEN and CDR2 is SYDVKM. The CDR3 sequence is 13 residues long. V lost 5 bases to trimming and J lost 4 bases; unmatched junction nucleotides: 3. CDR3 coding DNA: TGTGCCAGCAGTACAGGGGGCTTGTACGAGCAGTACTTC. Translating gives CASSTGGLYEQYF.

In its sample, this clonotype was seen once. The CDR3 ends on some other residue instead of the conserved phenylalanine or tryptophan, so this is likely a read error. This sequence joins TRBV28 and TRBJ1-1; D may be TRBD1 (5 bases). The V end was cut by 10 bases, the J end by 0 bases, with 12 bases between. The CDR3 sequence is 13 residues long. From germline, CDR1 is MDHEN and CDR2 SYDVKM. As DNA, the CDR3 is TGTGCCACTCAGGGACGCATGAACACTGAAGCTTTCCTT. Its protein product is CATQGRMNTEAFL.

This clonotype was seen a few times. The chain joins TRBV20-1 to TRBJ2-5; tentatively, D is TRBD1 (8 bases). The CDR3 covers 13 residues. The V gene's germline CDR1 is DFQATT and CDR2 SNEGSKA (reference sequence). With 3 bases removed from V and 5 bases from J, the gap between germline ends came to 13 bases. CDR3 sequence reads: CSASDRGGETQYF. In DNA form, the CDR3 reads TGCAGTGCTAGCGACAGGGGAGGGGAGACCCAGTACTTC.

V and J are TRBV20-1 and TRBJ2-1, with D possibly matching TRBD2 (7 bases). This CDR3 is 16 amino acids long. Germline V gene lookup returns CDR1 DFQATT and CDR2 SNEGSKA (reference sequence). The V gene lost 3 bases and the J gene lost 4 bases, with 19 bases spanning the gap. The CDR3 nucleotides read TGCAGTGCTAGCGCGGGAGTGGGGGCGGGTTACAATGAGCAGTTCTTC. It specifies CSASAGVGAGYNEQFF.

This clonotype was counted a few times. The CDR3 nucleotides are TGCGCCAGCAGCTTCGGGACAGGGGTTATCAACTATGGCTACACCTTC. This codes for CASSFGTGVINYGYTF. This rearrangement joins TRBV5-1 to TRBJ1-2; TRBD1 matches at 10 bases. Unmatched junction bases numbered 6, after V lost 2 bases and J lost 2 bases. Germline assignment: CDR1 SGHRS and CDR2 YFSETQ. The CDR3 is 16 residues long.

V usage is TRBV20-1 and J usage is TRBJ2-3, with no clear D. CDR1 DFQATT and CDR2 SNEGSKA come from the germline V gene (reference sequence). The CDR3 covers 15 residues. Trimming shortened V by 3 bases and J by 1 base, and 14 bases separated the two germline ends. The DNA of the CDR3 is TGCAGTGCTAGTAATCCCGTATCAGGCACAGATACGCAGTATTTT. Residues: CSASNPVSGTDTQYF.

In this sample, this clonotype turned up a few times. The rearrangement joins TRBV7-2 to TRBJ2-5; 7 bases are a match to TRBD2. The germline gives CDR1 SGHTA, CDR2 FQGNSA. V was pared by 2 bases and J by 4 bases, with 13 bases of the junction left unmatched. CDR3 size: 17 residues. The CDR3 protein is CASSLTMGRTSAETQYF. CDR3 in DNA: TGTGCCAGCAGCTTAACCATGGGACGGACTAGTGCAGAGACCCAGTACTTC. The whole variable domain, remainder taken from reference TRBV7-2 and TRBJ2-5, is GAGVSQSPSNKVTEKGKDVELRCDPISGHTALYWYRQSLGQGLEFLIYFQGNSAPDKSGLPSDRFSAERTGGSVSTLTIQRTQQEDSAVYLCASSLTMGRTSAETQYFGPGTRLLVL.

Here the CDR3 reads CASSSDPPGRMGTEAFF. For the CDR3, the DNA is TGTGCCAGCAGTTCCGACCCCCCGGGGCGGATGGGCACTGAAGCTTTCTTT. The chain recombines TRBV27 with TRBJ1-1; D may be TRBD1 (5 bases). Germline values: CDR1 MNHEY, CDR2 SMNVEV (reference sequence). The CDR3 runs to 17 residues. The ends were cut back, 4 bases at V and 4 bases at J, with 22 bases in the middle.

The V gene is TRBV27, the J gene TRBJ2-1; tentatively, D is TRBD2 (6 bases). The CDR3 extends over 14 amino acids. Deletions cut 4 bases from V and 5 bases from J, with 12 bases between. From germline, CDR1 is MNHEY and CDR2 SMNVEV (reference sequence). CDR3 amino acids: CASSWGGVHNEQFF. Written as DNA, the CDR3 is TGTGCCAGCAGTTGGGGCGGGGTGCACAATGAGCAGTTCTTC.

The chain has TRBV6-4 and TRBJ2-2, with TRBD2 identical over 8 bases. V lost 10 bases to trimming and J lost 6 bases; unmatched junction nucleotides: 1. The V gene's germline CDR1 is MRHNA and CDR2 SNTAGT. CDR3 length: 11 residues. The CDR3 DNA follows: TGTGCCACGCGGGGGGCCGGGGAGCTGTTTTTT. As protein: CATRGAGELFF.

CDR3 nucleotides: TGTGCCAGCAGCCTCCGGGACTTCCAAGGGCAAGAGACCCAGTACTTC. This codes for CASSLRDFQGQETQYF. The J gene is TRBJ2-5, the V gene TRBV6-2 or TRBV6-3; maybe TRBD2 (6 bases). This CDR3 region has 16 residues. Germline V CDR1 and CDR2: MNHEY, SVGEGT. The V end lost 6 bases, the J end lost 2 bases, and 19 bases lay between the germline ends.

CDR3 bases: TGTGCCAGCATTCCTAGCGGGAGGCACATTCAGTACTTC. Amino acid sequence: CASIPSGRHIQYF. The rearrangement uses TRBV7-2 and TRBJ2-4, with 11 nucleotides matching TRBD2. J was trimmed by 8 bases and V by 7 bases; bases with no gene match: 4. Germline V gives CDR1 SGHTA, CDR2 FQGNSA. This CDR3 comprises 13 residues.

The V gene is TRBV15, the J gene TRBJ2-4; possibly TRBD1 for D (6 bases). CDR3 length: 17 residues. Germline CDR1 reads LNHNV; CDR2 reads YYDKDF (reference sequence). Trimming removed 0 bases at V and 0 bases at J, with 12 bases between. For the CDR3, the DNA is TGTGCCACCAGCAGAGATAAGGGACATCTAGCCAAAAACATTCAGTACTTC. Translating gives CATSRDKGHLAKNIQYF.

By sample share, this clonotype is medium-sized (0.01 to 0.1%). This chain joins TRBV20-1 and TRBJ2-2, with TRBD1 identical over 12 bases. The CDR3 loop spans 14 amino acids. The germline V gene encodes CDR1 DFQATT and CDR2 SNEGSKA (reference sequence). Trimming at V came to 6 bases and at J to 4 bases, leaving 3 bases not matched to a gene. CDR3 sequence: CSAGTGGITGELFF. The CDR3 nucleotides read TGCAGTGCCGGGACAGGGGGCATCACCGGGGAGCTGTTTTTT.

Concerning this clonotype itself: The junction does not match germline at one end; this may be a read error. This chain joins TRBV7-2 and TRBJ2-5; 9 bases map to TRBD2. Germline CDR1 SGHTA, CDR2 FQGNSA. This CDR3 has 15 residues. CDR3 loop: CAGSRRTSVVSTQYF. The CDR3 nucleotides are TGTGCCGGCAGCCGTCGGACTAGCGTTGTTTCGACCCAGTACTTC.

This clonotype has a single count. V gene TRBV19 combines with J gene TRBJ2-7, with 8 bases aligning to TRBD1. The CDR3 is 15 amino acids. The ends lost 6 bases at V and 1 base at J; junction bases unmatched: 8. Germline lookup yields CDR1 LNHDA and CDR2 SQIVND (reference sequence). This CDR3 is CASSPGQGRSYEQYF. DNA of the CDR3: TGTGCCAGTAGCCCCGGACAGGGCCGTTCCTACGAGCAGTACTTC.